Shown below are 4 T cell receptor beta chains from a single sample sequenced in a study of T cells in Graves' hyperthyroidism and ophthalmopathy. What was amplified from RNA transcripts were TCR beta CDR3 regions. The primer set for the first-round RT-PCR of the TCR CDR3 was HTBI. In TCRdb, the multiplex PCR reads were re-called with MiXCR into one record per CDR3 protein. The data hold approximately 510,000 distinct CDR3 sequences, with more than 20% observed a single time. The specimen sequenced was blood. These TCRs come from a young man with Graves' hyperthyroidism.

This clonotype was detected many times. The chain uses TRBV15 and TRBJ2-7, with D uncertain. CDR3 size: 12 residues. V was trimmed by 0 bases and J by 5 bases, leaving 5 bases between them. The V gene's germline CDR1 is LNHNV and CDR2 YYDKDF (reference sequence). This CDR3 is CATSRDQDEQYF. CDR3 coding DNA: TGTGCCACCAGCAGAGATCAGGACGAGCAGTACTTC.

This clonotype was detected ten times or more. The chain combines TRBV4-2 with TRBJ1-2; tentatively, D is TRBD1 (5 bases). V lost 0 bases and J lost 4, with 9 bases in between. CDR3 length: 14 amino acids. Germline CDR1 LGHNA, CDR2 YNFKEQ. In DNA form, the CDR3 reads TGTGCCAGCAGCCAAGACAGGGCCGTCTATGGCTACACCTTC. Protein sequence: CASSQDRAVYGYTF.

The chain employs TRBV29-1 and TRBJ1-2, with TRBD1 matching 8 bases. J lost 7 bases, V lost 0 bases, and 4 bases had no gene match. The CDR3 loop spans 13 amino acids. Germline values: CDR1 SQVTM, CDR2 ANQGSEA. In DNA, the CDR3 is TGCAGCGTTGAAGATCGCAGGGGGCTTGGCTACACCTTC. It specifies CSVEDRRGLGYTF. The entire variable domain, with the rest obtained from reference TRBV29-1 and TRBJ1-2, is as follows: SAVISQKPSRDICQRGTSLTIQCQVDSQVTMMFWYRQQPGQSLTLIATANQGSEATYESGFVIDKFPISRPNLTFSTLTVSNMSPEDSSIYLCSVEDRRGLGYTFGSGTRLTVV.

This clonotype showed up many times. The CDR3: CASSLTGRQETQYF. As DNA, the CDR3 is TGTGCCAGCAGCTTAACAGGGAGGCAAGAGACCCAGTACTTC. The chain combines TRBV5-6 with TRBJ2-5, with D perhaps TRBD1 or TRBD2 (6 bases each). From germline, CDR1 is SGHDT and CDR2 YYEEEE. The CDR3 covers 14 residues. V dropped 2 bases and J dropped 2 bases, with 10 bases sitting between them.